The 6 T cell receptor beta chains below come from one sample, sequenced in a study of T cell repertoires in cytomegalovirus infection. These receptors' antigens are unknown. TCRdb itself ran the reads through MiXCR, one entry per CDR3 protein. Of approximately 110,000 distinct CDR3 sequences in the sample, 25% to 35% were seen once. Sequenced here: CD8+ T cells from cultured PBMCs, sampled from culture after CMV antigen stimulation. Every receptor here comes from a human donor in good health (CMV status not recorded). Some clones in this sample may be carry-over from other donors' samples.

This clonotype appeared once. The chain has TRBV27 and TRBJ1-4; possible D gene TRBD1, 5 bases. Germline lookup yields CDR1 MNHEY and CDR2 SMNVEV (reference sequence). V lost 2 bases and J lost 7, with 14 bases in between. This CDR3 contains 15 residues. Written as DNA, the CDR3 is TGTGCCAGCAGTTTAGTAGGGGTTCTGGGTGAAAAACTGTTTTTT. Its translation is CASSLVGVLGEKLFF.

V is TRBV6-6 and J is TRBJ2-7; TRBD2 aligns across 8 bases. In germline, CDR1 is MNHNY, CDR2 SVGAGI (reference sequence). This CDR3 contains 13 residues. V trimming: 6 bases; J trimming: 2 bases; junction bases outside the gene matches: 3. The CDR3 bases are TGTGCCAGCAGCCCAGCGGGGGCCTACGAGCAGTACTTC. This codes for CASSPAGAYEQYF.

This clonotype was found many times. V gene TRBV7-2 combines with J gene TRBJ2-1, with 7 positions matching TRBD2. The CDR3 spans 12 residues. Germline V gives CDR1 SGHTA, CDR2 FQGNSA. The ends lost 1 base at V and 14 bases at J; junction bases unmatched: 5. The CDR3 sequence: CASSLGGGGEFF. CDR3 nucleotide sequence: TGTGCCAGCAGCTTAGGTGGGGGGGGAGAGTTCTTC.

The V call is TRBV7-6, the J call TRBJ1-4; 7 nucleotides agree with TRBD1. This CDR3 has 12 residues. The V gene end was trimmed by 5 bases and the J gene end by 12 bases; junction bases not matched to a gene: 6. Germline CDR1 reads SGHVS; CDR2 reads FNYEAQ. CDR3 sequence reads: CASSTDRDELFF. CDR3 DNA sequence: TGTGCCAGCAGCACAGACAGGGACGAACTGTTTTTT.

About this clonotype itself: This sequence may be a read error, since a much larger clone differs from it by one base. This rearrangement joins TRBV6-1 to TRBJ2-6, with 8 bases fitting TRBD1. The germline V gene has CDR1 MNHNS and CDR2 SASEGT. This CDR3 spans 18 amino acids. Written as DNA, the CDR3 is TGTACCAGCACTGACCCCCGGCAGGGGGCGAATGGGGCCAACGTCCTGACTTTC. This sequence encodes CTSTDPRQGANGANVLTF.

This clonotype came up a few times. This sequence joins TRBV28 and TRBJ2-7; D is tentatively TRBD1 or TRBD2 (5 bases each). CDR1 is MDHEN and CDR2 is SYDVKM in the germline V gene. Trimming cost V 5 bases and J 0 bases, with 14 bases left between them. The CDR3 loop spans 15 amino acids. CDR3 coding DNA: TGTGCCAGCAGTCCCCTCGGGGCTCCCTCCTACGAGCAGTACTTC. It specifies CASSPLGAPSYEQYF.